These T cell receptor beta chains were read from a single sample in a study of blood T cell repertoires in COVID-19. Using immunoSEQ multiplex PCR, the repertoire was profiled, and TCRdb retains in-frame clones only, with some absent. The sample carries approximately 33,000 clones, 88% recorded once. The specimen was peripheral blood. The receptors come from a man aged 55 to 69 with COVID-19, enrolled during active disease. CDR3s include the opening cysteine and the closing phenylalanine or tryptophan. Fields, in order: J gene, V gene, clone size, D gene, CDR3 DNA, CDR3 protein. D genes are given only for firm matches. For some rows the clone size is stated as once, few or many, or as a class when expanded; others skip it.

TRBJ2-1 TRBV10-1 . TRBD2 TGCGCCAGCAGTGAGGTAGCGGGAGGCTACAATGAGCAGTTCTTC CASSEVAGGYNEQFF
TRBJ1-1 TRBV5-1 few . TGCGCCAGCAGCTTGTTTGGACAGAACACTGAAGCTTTCTTT CASSLFGQNTEAFF
TRBJ1-6 TRBV19 . . TGTGCCAGTAGTGGACAGAATTCACCCCTCCACTTT CASSGQNSPLHF
TRBJ1-6 TRBV6-6 . TRBD1 TGTGCCAGCAATAACGGACAGGGCGAATCACCCCTCCACTTT CASNNGQGESPLHF
TRBJ2-1 TRBV24-1 . TRBD2 TGTGCCACCAGTGACCCCACTAGCGGGAGCAACTATGAGCAGTTCTTC CATSDPTSGSNYEQFF
TRBJ2-7 TRBV28 . . TGTGCCAGCAGCTCCACAGGGCGAAAGTACGAGCAGTACTTC CASSSTGRKYEQYF
TRBJ1-1 TRBV6-2/TRBV6-3 few TRBD1 TGTGCCAGCAGTTATAGAACAGGGGGCGCTGAAGCTTTCTTT CASSYRTGGAEAFF
TRBJ2-5 TRBV5-1 . . TGCGCCAGCAGCTTGGGTAGGGGTCAAGAGACCCAGTACTTC CASSLGRGQETQYF
TRBJ1-1 TRBV5-1 . . TGCGCCAGCAGCTTGTCAACAGCGAACACTGAAGCTTTCTTT CASSLSTANTEAFF
TRBJ1-2 TRBV7-2 . . TGTGCCAGCAGCTTGGTAGGGATGGGAGATGGCTACACCTTC CASSLVGMGDGYTF
TRBJ2-7 TRBV6-6 . TRBD1 TGTGCCAGCGAGATGGACAGGAGCTCCTACGAGCAGTACTTC CASEMDRSSYEQYF
TRBJ1-2 TRBV12-3/TRBV12-4 . . TGTGCCAGCAGGCCCACAGAACTGTATGGCTACACCTTC CASRPTELYGYTF
TRBJ2-2 TRBV28 . . TGTGCCAGCAGTGGCAGCGGGGAGCTGTTTTTT CASSGSGELFF
TRBJ1-3 TRBV21-1 . . TGTGCCAGCAGCAGCTCCCCCCCGGGGAACTCTGGAAACACCATATATTTT CASSSSPPGNSGNTIYF
TRBJ1-6 TRBV28 . TRBD1 TGTGCCAGCAGCCCCATGGAGACAGGGCTGGGTAATTCACCCCTCCACTTT CASSPMETGLGNSPLHF
TRBJ2-7 TRBV28 once . TGTGCCAGCAGACGAGCCTACGAGCAGTACTTC CASRRAYEQYF
TRBJ2-1 TRBV10-2 . TRBD2 TGCGCCAGCAGTGAGCGGTCGGGAAGCGGGAGGGCCACATGGAATGAGCAGTTCTTC CASSERSGSGRATWNEQFF
TRBJ2-2 TRBV9 . TRBD1 TGTGCCAGCAGCGTCGGGACAGTCGGGGAGCTGTTTTTT CASSVGTVGELFF
TRBJ1-6 TRBV11-3 . . TGTGCCAGCAGCTTAGAGGGGCAAAGGTCACCCCTCCACTTT CASSLEGQRSPLHF
TRBJ2-5 TRBV5-4 . TRBD2 TGTGCCAGCAGCCACTCCGGGACTAGCGTGCCTCAAGAGACCCAGTACTTC CASSHSGTSVPQETQYF
TRBJ2-5 TRBV19 . TRBD1 TGTGCCAGTAGACAGGACAGGGCCAAAGAGACCCAGTACTTC CASRQDRAKETQYF
TRBJ2-1 TRBV29-1 once . TGCAGCGCCCCCGGGGGACCAGCCCAGCAGTTCTTC CSAPGGPAQQFF
TRBJ1-1 TRBV29-1 . . TGCAGCGTTAAGATTTTAGGGGAGAACACTGAAGCTTTCTTT CSVKILGENTEAFF
TRBJ1-2 TRBV11-2 few TRBD1 TGTGCCAGCAGCTTCGGGACAGGGGGGCTTCTCGGCTACACCTTC CASSFGTGGLLGYTF
TRBJ1-6 TRBV4-1 . . TGCGCCAGCAGCCGAGCTCAAGGACAGATCGGGTCACCCCTCCACTTT CASSRAQGQIGSPLHF
TRBJ1-2 TRBV5-4 . TRBD1 TGTGCCAGCAGCTTGGGCAGGACAGGGGACTATGGCTACACCTTC CASSLGRTGDYGYTF
TRBJ1-4 TRBV19 . . TGTGCCAGTAGTATGCAAGGGGCGTTGGGTGAAAAACTGTTTTTT CASSMQGALGEKLFF
TRBJ2-3 TRBV5-1 . TRBD1 TGCGCCAGCAGCGAGGGACAGGCGAACACAGATACGCAGTATTTT CASSEGQANTDTQYF
TRBJ2-3 TRBV29-1 . TRBD2 TGCAGCGTTGAAGGTGGACTAGCGGGAGGGCCGGTTTTCGATACGCAGTATTTT CSVEGGLAGGPVFDTQYF
TRBJ1-1 TRBV5-1 . . TGCGCCAGCAGCAACTCCGGACAGACGAACACTGAAGCTTTCTTT CASSNSGQTNTEAFF
TRBJ1-5 TRBV7-2 . . TGTGCCAGCAGCTTCCTCGGGGGGCTTCAGCCCCAGCATTTT CASSFLGGLQPQHF
TRBJ2-7 TRBV19 . . TGTGCCAGTAGTATAACGGTCGGCTACGAGCAGTACTTC CASSITVGYEQYF